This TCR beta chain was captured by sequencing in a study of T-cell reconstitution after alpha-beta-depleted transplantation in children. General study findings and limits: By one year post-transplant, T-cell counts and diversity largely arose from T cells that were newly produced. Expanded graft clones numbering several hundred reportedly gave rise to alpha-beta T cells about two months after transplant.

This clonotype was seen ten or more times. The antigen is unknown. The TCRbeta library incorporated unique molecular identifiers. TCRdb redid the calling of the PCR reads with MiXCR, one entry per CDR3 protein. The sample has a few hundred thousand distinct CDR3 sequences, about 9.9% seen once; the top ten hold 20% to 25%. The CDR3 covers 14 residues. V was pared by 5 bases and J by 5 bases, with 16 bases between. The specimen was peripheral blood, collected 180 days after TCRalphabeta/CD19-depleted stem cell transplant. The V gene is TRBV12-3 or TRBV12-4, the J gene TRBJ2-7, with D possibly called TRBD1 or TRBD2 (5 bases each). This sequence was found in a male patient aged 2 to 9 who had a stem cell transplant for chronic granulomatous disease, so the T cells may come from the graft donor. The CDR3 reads CASSPAGTGHEQYF. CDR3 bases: TGTGCCAGCAGTCCAGCCGGGACGGGGCACGAGCAGTACTTC.